Shown below are 17 T cell receptor beta chains from a single sample sequenced in a study of T cell changes during pregnancy in multiple sclerosis. The method was immunoSEQ multiplex PCR; TCRdb's version includes in-frame clones alone and lacks a portion of them. The repertoire holds roughly 97,000 clones, around nine tenths seen once, with roughly 0.79% in the top ten. Sequences were derived from peripheral blood, sampled in the second trimester of pregnancy. These receptors were obtained from a female donor in good health, enrolled as a control in a pregnancy study.

V and J are TRBV7-2 and TRBJ2-3, with TRBD1 matching 9 bases. CDR1 is SGHTA, CDR2 FQGNSA, per germline. J was trimmed by 3 bases and V by 5 bases; bases with no gene match: 3. The CDR3 loop spans 14 amino acids. This chain's CDR3 is CASSPGQGTDTQYF. The CDR3 DNA is TGTGCCAGCAGCCCGGGACAGGGAACAGATACGCAGTATTTT.

The chain recombines TRBV28 with TRBJ2-1; TRBD1 aligns across 11 bases. This CDR3 contains 13 residues. Trimming took 10 bases from V and 8 from J; bases not matched to a gene: 7. The V gene's germline CDR1 is MDHEN and CDR2 SYDVKM. Written as DNA, the CDR3 is TGTGCCACCGGACAGGGGGCGCCGGATGAGCAGTTCTTC. It translates to CATGQGAPDEQFF. The variable domain in full, completed from reference TRBV28 and TRBJ2-1, reads DVKVTQSSRYLVKRTGEKVFLECVQDMDHENMFWYRQDPGLGLRLIYFSYDVKMKEKGDIPEGYSVSREKKERFSLILESASTNQTSMYLCATGQGAPDEQFFGPGTRLTVL.

The CDR3 bases are TGCGCCAGCAGCCAGACCACAGGGGGCGCAAGGTACGAGCAGTACTTC. It encodes CASSQTTGGARYEQYF. This sequence joins TRBV4-1 and TRBJ2-7; 9 bases are shared with TRBD1. CDR3 size: 16 residues. Germline V CDR1 and CDR2: MGHRA, YSYEKL. With V trimmed by 3 bases and J by 4 bases, 10 bases remained unmatched.

The CDR3 nucleotides read TGTGCCAGCTCGCTTACTAGCGGGATGGACAATGAGCAGTTCTTC. Encoded protein: CASSLTSGMDNEQFF. The chain links TRBV18 to TRBJ2-1; 10 bases are shared with TRBD2. V dropped 6 bases and J dropped 5; count of bases not matched to a gene: 7. This CDR3 comprises 15 residues. Germline V gives CDR1 KGHSH, CDR2 LQKENI.

CDR3: CASSLRENYEQYF. CDR3 in DNA: TGTGCCAGCAGCTTACGAGAGAACTACGAGCAGTACTTC. V and J are TRBV7-2 and TRBJ2-7; D unresolved. With 2 bases removed from V and 3 bases from J, the gap between germline ends came to 8 bases. The CDR3 totals 13 residues. Germline CDR1 reads SGHTA; CDR2 reads FQGNSA.

The rearrangement uses TRBV19 and TRBJ2-1, with 7 bases that match TRBD1. Per germline, CDR1 LNHDA and CDR2 SQIVND (reference sequence). V shed 6 bases and J 5 bases; nucleotides not matched to a gene: 10. The CDR3 is made up of 15 amino acids. For the CDR3, the DNA is TGTGCCAGTAGAGGTTTCGAGGGGGCCAACAATGAGCAGTTCTTC. Its translation: CASRGFEGANNEQFF.

The gene calls are TRBV5-1 and TRBJ2-7; the match to TRBD2 covers 13 bases. Germline V gene lookup returns CDR1 SGHRS and CDR2 YFSETQ. Trimming removed 4 bases from V and 2 bases from J; junction bases left unmatched: 3. The CDR3 extends over 15 amino acids. CDR3 loop: CASSGGLAGAYEQYF. The CDR3 nucleotides are TGCGCCAGCAGCGGCGGACTAGCGGGGGCCTACGAGCAGTACTTC.

The rearrangement joins TRBV10-3 to TRBJ2-1, with a weak D call TRBD2 (5 bases). The germline V gene encodes CDR1 ENHRY and CDR2 SYGVKD. Trimming removed 4 bases from V and 8 bases from J, with 12 bases in between. The length of the CDR3 is 13 residues. The CDR3, as DNA: TGTGCCATCAGTGTGAGGGATTTGGATGAGCAGTTCTTC. This codes for CAISVRDLDEQFF.

V usage is TRBV11-1 and J usage is TRBJ1-2, with D possibly being TRBD1 (6 bases). CDR3 size: 15 residues. Germline assignment: CDR1 SGHAT and CDR2 FQDESV (reference sequence). Between the trimmed V and J ends, which lost 5 bases and 4 bases, there was a span of 17 bases. For the CDR3, the DNA is TGTGCCAGCAGCCTAAGTTGGGGGCGCGGCTATGGCTACACCTTC. It encodes CASSLSWGRGYGYTF.

With respect to this clone: Sequence at one end of the junction differs from germline and may be a read error. V gene TRBV11-2 combines with J gene TRBJ1-5; 7 bases match TRBD1. Germline loops: CDR1 SGHAT, CDR2 FQNNGV. This CDR3 has 14 amino acids. The CDR3 DNA sequence: TGTGCCAGCAGCGTGGGACAGAGCAGTCAGCCCCAGCATTTT. Its protein product is CASSVGQSSQPQHF.

V is TRBV10-3 and J is TRBJ2-2; the match to TRBD1 covers 9 bases. The CDR3 covers 14 residues. The germline gives CDR1 ENHRY, CDR2 SYGVKD. Trimming cost V 10 bases and J 6 bases; bases outside gene matches: 9. CDR3 in amino acids: CATEGTGFAGELFF. The CDR3 region has the DNA TGTGCCACAGAGGGGACAGGGTTCGCCGGGGAGCTGTTTTTT.

This clone showed up just a few times. The chain has TRBV4-1 and TRBJ2-1, with 13 positions matching TRBD2. Germline assignment: CDR1 MGHRA and CDR2 YSYEKL. The CDR3 runs to 16 residues. The junction had 6 bases not matched to a gene; V was cut back by 2 bases and J by 8 bases. CDR3 coding DNA: TGCGCCAGCAGCCAACGCGGACTAGCGGGAGAGGATGAGCAGTTCTTC. This encodes CASSQRGLAGEDEQFF.

This sequence joins TRBV13 and TRBJ2-7, with D tentatively TRBD2 (6 bases). Germline values: CDR1 PRHDT, CDR2 FYEKMQ (reference sequence). The CDR3 covers 13 residues. The V end lost 5 bases, the J end lost 3 bases, and 11 bases lay between the germline ends. The CDR3 sequence: CASSRRGLYEQYF. The CDR3 DNA follows: TGTGCCAGCAGCCGGCGGGGCCTCTACGAGCAGTACTTC. Complete variable domain (other parts from reference TRBV13 and TRBJ2-7): AAGVIQSPRHLIKEKRETATLKCYPIPRHDTVYWYQQGPGQDPQFLISFYEKMQSDKGSIPDRFSAQQFSDYHSELNMSSLELGDSALYFCASSRRGLYEQYFGPGTRLTVT.

The rearrangement joins TRBV7-2 to TRBJ2-7; 10 bases are shared with TRBD2. There are 13 residues in the CDR3. Looked up from germline, CDR1 is SGHTA and CDR2 is FQGNSA. Trimming took 5 bases from V and 7 from J; bases not matched to a gene: 5. The CDR3 nucleotides are TGTGCCAGCAGCCCCAGGACTAGCGGTGAGCAGTACTTC. Translating gives CASSPRTSGEQYF.

The chain recombines TRBV7-2 with TRBJ2-7; D gene ambiguous. Trimming stripped 5 bases from V and 1 base from J, with 6 bases between. Germline lookup yields CDR1 SGHTA and CDR2 FQGNSA. CDR3 length: 12 amino acids. This CDR3 reads CASSLRSYEQYF. The CDR3 DNA reads as TGTGCCAGCAGCCTTAGATCCTACGAGCAGTACTTC.

The chain combines TRBV19 with TRBJ2-1; D gene ambiguous. CDR3 length: 13 residues. Germline V CDR1 and CDR2: LNHDA, SQIVND (reference sequence). The V end was cut by 0 bases, the J end by 10 bases, with 10 bases between. CDR3 loop: CASSIDFGYEQFF. CDR3 nucleotide sequence: TGTGCCAGTAGTATAGATTTCGGTTACGAGCAGTTCTTC. Supplemented by reference TRBV19 and TRBJ2-1, the full variable domain reads DGGITQSPKYLFRKEGQNVTLSCEQNLNHDAMYWYRQDPGQGLRLIYYSQIVNDFQKGDIAEGYSVSREKKESFPLTVTSAQKNPTAFYLCASSIDFGYEQFFGPGTRLTVL.

The genes are TRBV18 and TRBJ2-5; D perhaps matches TRBD1 (6 bases). In germline, CDR1 is KGHSH, CDR2 LQKENI. Trimming pared 6 bases from V and 4 bases from J, leaving 12 bases between. CDR3 length: 13 amino acids. The CDR3 DNA follows: TGTGCCAGCTCGTCAGGGGTAGGAGAGACCCAGTACTTC. This encodes CASSSGVGETQYF.